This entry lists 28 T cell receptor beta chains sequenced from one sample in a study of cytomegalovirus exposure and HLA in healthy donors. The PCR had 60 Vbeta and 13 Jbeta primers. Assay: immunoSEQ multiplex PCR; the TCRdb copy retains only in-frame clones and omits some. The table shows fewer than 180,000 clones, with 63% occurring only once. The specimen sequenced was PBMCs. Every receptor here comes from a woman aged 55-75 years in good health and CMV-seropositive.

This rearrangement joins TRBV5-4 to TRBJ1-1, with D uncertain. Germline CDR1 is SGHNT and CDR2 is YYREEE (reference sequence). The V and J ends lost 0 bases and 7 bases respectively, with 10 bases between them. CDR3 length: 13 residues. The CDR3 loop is CASSLGAEFEAFF. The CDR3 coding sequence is TGTGCCAGCAGCTTGGGGGCAGAGTTTGAAGCTTTCTTT.

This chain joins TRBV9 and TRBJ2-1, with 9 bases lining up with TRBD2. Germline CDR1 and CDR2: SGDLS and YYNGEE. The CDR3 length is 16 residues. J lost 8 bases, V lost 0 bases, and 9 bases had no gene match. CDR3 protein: CASSVEGVAGVDEQFF. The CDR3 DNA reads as TGTGCCAGCAGCGTAGAAGGCGTAGCGGGAGTGGATGAGCAGTTCTTC. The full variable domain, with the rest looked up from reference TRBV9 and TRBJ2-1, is DSGVTQTPKHLITATGQRVTLRCSPRSGDLSVYWYQQSLDQGLQFLIQYYNGEERAKGNILERFSAQQFPDLHSELNLSSLELGDSALYFCASSVEGVAGVDEQFFGPGTRLTVL.

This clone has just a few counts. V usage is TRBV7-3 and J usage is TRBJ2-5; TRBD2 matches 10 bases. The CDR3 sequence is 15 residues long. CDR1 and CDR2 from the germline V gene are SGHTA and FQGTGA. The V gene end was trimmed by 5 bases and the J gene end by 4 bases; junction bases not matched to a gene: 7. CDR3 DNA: TGTGCCAGCAGCCAAGGGCCTAGCGGGAGAGAGACCCAGTACTTC. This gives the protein CASSQGPSGRETQYF.

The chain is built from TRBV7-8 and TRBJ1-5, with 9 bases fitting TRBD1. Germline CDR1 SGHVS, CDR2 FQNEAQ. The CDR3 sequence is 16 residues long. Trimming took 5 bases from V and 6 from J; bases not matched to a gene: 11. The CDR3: CASSHGAQGASQPQHF. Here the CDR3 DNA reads TGTGCCAGCAGCCATGGGGCACAGGGGGCTAGTCAGCCCCAGCATTTT.

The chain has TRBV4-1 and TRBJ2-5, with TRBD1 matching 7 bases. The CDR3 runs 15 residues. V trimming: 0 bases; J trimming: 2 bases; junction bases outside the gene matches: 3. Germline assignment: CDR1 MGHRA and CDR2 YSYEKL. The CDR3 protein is CASSQETTGQETQYF. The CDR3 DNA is TGCGCCAGCAGCCAAGAGACGACAGGGCAAGAGACCCAGTACTTC.

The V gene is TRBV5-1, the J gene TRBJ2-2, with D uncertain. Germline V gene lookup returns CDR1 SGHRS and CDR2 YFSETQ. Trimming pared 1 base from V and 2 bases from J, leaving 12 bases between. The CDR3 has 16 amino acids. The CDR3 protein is CASSLFPSVNTGELFF. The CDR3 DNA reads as TGCGCCAGCAGCTTGTTCCCCAGCGTTAACACCGGGGAGCTGTTTTTT.

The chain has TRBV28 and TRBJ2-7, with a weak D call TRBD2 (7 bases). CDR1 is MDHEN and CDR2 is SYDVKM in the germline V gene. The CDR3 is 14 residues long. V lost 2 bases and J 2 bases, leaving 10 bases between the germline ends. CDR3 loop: CASSLGGAAYEQYF. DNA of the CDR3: TGTGCCAGCAGTTTAGGGGGGGCGGCCTACGAGCAGTACTTC.

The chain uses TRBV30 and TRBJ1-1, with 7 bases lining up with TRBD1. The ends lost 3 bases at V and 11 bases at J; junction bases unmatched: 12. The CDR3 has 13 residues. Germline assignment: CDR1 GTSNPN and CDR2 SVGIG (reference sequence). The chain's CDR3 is CAWSALQGLGAFF. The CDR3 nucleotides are TGTGCCTGGAGCGCATTACAGGGGCTCGGGGCTTTCTTT.

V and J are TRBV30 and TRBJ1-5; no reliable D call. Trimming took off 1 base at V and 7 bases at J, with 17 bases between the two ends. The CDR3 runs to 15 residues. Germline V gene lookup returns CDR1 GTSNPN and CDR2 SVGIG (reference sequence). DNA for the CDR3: TGTGCCTGGAGTGCCGGGAACGGGATCGGGCAGCCCCAGCATTTT. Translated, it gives CAWSAGNGIGQPQHF.

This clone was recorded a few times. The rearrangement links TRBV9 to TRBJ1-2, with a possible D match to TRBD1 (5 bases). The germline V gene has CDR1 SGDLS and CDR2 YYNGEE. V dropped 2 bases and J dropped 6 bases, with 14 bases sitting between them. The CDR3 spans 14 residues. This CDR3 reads CASSVGREAHGYTF. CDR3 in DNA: TGTGCCAGCAGCGTTGGCAGGGAAGCACATGGCTACACCTTC.

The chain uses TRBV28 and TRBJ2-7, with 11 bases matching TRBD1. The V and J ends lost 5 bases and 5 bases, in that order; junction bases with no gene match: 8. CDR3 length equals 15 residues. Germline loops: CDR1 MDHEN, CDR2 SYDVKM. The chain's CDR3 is CASSPPGQGGHEQYF. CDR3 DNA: TGTGCCAGCAGTCCCCCGGGACAGGGGGGACACGAGCAGTACTTC. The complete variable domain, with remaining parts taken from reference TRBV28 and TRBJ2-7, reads DVKVTQSSRYLVKRTGEKVFLECVQDMDHENMFWYRQDPGLGLRLIYFSYDVKMKEKGDIPEGYSVSREKKERFSLILESASTNQTSMYLCASSPPGQGGHEQYFGPGTRLTVT.

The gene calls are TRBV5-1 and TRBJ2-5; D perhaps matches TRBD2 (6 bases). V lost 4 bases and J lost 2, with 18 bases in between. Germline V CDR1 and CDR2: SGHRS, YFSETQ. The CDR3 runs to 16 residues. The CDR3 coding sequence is TGCGCCAGCAGCAAGGACCCTCGGGGGTTACAAGAGACCCAGTACTTC. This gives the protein CASSKDPRGLQETQYF.

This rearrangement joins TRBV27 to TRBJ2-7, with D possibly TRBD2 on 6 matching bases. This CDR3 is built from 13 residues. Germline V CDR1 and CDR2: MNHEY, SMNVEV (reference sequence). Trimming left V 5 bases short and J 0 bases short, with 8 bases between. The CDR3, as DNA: TGTGCCAGCAGTCGGAGGGACTCCTACGAGCAGTACTTC. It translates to CASSRRDSYEQYF.

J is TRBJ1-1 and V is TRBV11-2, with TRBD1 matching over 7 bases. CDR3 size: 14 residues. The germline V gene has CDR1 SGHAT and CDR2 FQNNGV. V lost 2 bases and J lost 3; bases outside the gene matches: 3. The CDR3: CASSLYRGHTEAFF. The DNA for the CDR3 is TGTGCCAGCAGCTTATACAGGGGCCACACTGAAGCTTTCTTT. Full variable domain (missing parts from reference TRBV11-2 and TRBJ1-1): EAGVAQSPRYKIIEKRQSVAFWCNPISGHATLYWYQQILGQGPKLLIQFQNNGVVDDSQLPKDRFSAERLKGVDSTLKIQPAKLEDSAVYLCASSLYRGHTEAFFGQGTRLTVV.

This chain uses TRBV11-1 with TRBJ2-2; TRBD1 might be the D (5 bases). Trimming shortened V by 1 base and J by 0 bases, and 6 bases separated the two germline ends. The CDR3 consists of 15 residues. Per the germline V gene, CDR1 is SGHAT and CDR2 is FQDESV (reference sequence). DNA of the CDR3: TGTGCCAGCAGCTTAGACAGGACGAACACCGGGGAGCTGTTTTTT. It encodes CASSLDRTNTGELFF.

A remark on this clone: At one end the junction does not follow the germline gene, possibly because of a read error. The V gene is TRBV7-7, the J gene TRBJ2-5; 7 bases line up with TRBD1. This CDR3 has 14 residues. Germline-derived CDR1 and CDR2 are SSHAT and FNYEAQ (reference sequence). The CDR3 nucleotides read TGTGCTAGCAGCCGACAGGGCCCGACAGAGACCCAGTACTTC. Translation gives CASSRQGPTETQYF.

The DNA of the CDR3 is TGTGCCAGCAAGGGGGGGCAGGGGGAGACCCAGTACTTC. Amino acid sequence: CASKGGQGETQYF. The chain combines TRBV7-9 with TRBJ2-5; TRBD2 might be the D (7 bases). This CDR3 contains 13 residues. Trimming pared 7 bases from V and 5 bases from J, leaving 14 bases between. Germline assignment: CDR1 SEHNR and CDR2 FQNEAQ (reference sequence).

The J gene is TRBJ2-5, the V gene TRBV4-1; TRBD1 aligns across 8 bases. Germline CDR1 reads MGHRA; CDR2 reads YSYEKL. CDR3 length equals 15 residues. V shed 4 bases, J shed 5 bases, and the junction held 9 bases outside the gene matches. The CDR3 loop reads CASSLSGGFSETQYF. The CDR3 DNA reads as TGCGCCAGCAGCCTATCAGGGGGCTTTTCGGAGACCCAGTACTTC.

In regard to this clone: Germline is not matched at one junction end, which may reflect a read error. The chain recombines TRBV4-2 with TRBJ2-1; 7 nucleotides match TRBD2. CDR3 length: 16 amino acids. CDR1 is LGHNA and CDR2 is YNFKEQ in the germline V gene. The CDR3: CASSQAQRDSYNEQFF. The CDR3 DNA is TGTGCCAGCAGTCAAGCTCAGCGGGACTCCTACAATGAGCAGTTCTTC.

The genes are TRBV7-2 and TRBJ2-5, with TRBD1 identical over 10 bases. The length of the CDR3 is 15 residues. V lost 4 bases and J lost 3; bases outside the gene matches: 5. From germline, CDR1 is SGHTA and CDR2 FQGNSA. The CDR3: CASSSAGTGEETQYF. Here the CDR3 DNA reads TGTGCCAGCAGCTCGGCCGGGACAGGGGAAGAGACCCAGTACTTC.

DNA for the CDR3: TGTGCCAGCAGTTTAACCGGGAGCTCCTACAATGAGCAGTTCTTC. Protein sequence: CASSLTGSSYNEQFF. The chain links TRBV27 to TRBJ2-1; tentative D call: TRBD2 (6 bases). The CDR3 has 15 amino acids. Trimming shortened V by 2 bases and J by 0 bases, and 8 bases separated the two germline ends. CDR1 and CDR2 (germline): MNHEY, SMNVEV (reference sequence).

CDR3 sequence (DNA): TGTGCCAGCTCCCACGGGACACCCTACGAGCAGTACTTC. Residues: CASSHGTPYEQYF. V usage is TRBV18 and J usage is TRBJ2-7; D possibly corresponds to TRBD1 (6 bases). The germline CDR1 and CDR2 sequences are KGHSH and LQKENI. The CDR3 totals 13 residues. Trimming left V 6 bases short and J 2 bases short, with 11 bases between.

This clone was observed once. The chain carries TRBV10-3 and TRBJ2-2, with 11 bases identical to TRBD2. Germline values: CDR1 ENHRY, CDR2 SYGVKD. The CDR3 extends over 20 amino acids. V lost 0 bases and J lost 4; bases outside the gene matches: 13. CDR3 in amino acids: CAISESTSGERGEGTGELFF. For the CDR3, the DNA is TGTGCCATCAGTGAGTCGACTAGCGGGGAGAGGGGCGAGGGCACCGGGGAGCTGTTTTTT.

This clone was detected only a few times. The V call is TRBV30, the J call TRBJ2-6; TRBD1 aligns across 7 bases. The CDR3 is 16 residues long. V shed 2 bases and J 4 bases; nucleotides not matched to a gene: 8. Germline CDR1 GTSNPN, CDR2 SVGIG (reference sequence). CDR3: CAWSQPTGRGANVLTF. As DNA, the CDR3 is TGTGCCTGGAGTCAACCGACAGGGAGAGGGGCCAACGTCCTGACTTTC.

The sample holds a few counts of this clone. CDR3 nucleotides: TGCGCCAGCACCCCAGGGTGGGGCACAGATACGCAGTATTTT. Translation gives CASTPGWGTDTQYF. J is TRBJ2-3 and V is TRBV5-1, with D tentatively TRBD1 (5 bases). V was clipped by 6 bases and J by 1 base, with 12 bases between them. The CDR3 is 14 residues long. In germline, CDR1 is SGHRS, CDR2 YFSETQ.

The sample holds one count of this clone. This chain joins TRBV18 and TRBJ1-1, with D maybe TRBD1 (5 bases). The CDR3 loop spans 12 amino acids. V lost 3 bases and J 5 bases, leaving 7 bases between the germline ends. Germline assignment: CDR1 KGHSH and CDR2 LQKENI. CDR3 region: CASSPSGTEAFF. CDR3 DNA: TGTGCCAGCTCACCGTCAGGGACTGAAGCTTTCTTT.

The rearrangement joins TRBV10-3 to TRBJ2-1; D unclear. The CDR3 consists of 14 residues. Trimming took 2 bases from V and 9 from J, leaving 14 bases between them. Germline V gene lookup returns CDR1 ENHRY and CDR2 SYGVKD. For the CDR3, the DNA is TGTGCCATCAGTGAGCCGCTAGGTTTTGGTGAGCAGTTCTTC. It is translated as CAISEPLGFGEQFF.

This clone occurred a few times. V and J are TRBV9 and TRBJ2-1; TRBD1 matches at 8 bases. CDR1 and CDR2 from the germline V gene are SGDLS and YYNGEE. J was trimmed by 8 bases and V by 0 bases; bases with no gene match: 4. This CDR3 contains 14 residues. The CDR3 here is CASSVAQGAYEQFF. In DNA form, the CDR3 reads TGTGCCAGCAGCGTAGCGCAGGGGGCGTATGAGCAGTTCTTC. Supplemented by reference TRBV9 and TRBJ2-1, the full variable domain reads DSGVTQTPKHLITATGQRVTLRCSPRSGDLSVYWYQQSLDQGLQFLIQYYNGEERAKGNILERFSAQQFPDLHSELNLSSLELGDSALYFCASSVAQGAYEQFFGPGTRLTVL.